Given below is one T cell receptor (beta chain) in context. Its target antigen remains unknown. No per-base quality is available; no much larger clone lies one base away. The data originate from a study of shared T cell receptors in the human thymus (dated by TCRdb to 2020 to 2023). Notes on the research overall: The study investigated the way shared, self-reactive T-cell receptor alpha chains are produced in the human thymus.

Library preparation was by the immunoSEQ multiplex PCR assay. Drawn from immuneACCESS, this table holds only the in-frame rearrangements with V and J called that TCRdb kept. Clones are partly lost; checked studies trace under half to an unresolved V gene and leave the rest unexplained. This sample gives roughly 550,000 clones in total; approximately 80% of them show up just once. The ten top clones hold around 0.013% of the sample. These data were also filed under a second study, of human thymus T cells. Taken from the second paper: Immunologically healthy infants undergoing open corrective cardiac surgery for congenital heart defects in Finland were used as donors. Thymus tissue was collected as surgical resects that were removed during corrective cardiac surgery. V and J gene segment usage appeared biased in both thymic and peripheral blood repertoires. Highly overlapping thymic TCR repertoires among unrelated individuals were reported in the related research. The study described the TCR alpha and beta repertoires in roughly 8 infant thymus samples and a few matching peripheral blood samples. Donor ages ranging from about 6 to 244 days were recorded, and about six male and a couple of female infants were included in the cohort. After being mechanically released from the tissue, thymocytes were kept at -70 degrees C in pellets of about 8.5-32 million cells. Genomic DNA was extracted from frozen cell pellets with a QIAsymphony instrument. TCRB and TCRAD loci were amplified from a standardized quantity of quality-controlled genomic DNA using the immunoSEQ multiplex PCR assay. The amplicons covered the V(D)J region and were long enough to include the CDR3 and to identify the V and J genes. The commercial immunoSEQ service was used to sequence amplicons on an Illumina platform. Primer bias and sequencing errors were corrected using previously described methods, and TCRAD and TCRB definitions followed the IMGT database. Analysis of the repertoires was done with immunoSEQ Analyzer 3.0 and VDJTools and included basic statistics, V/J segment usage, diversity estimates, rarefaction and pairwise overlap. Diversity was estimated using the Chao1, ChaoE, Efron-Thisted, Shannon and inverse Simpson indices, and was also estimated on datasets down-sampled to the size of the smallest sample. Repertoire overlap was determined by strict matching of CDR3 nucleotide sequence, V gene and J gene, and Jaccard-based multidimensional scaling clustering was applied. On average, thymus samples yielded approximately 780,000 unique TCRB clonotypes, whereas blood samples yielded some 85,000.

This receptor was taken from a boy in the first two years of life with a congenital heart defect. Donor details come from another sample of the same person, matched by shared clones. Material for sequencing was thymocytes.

The sequenced DNA is TGTGCCAGCACCCCACGGGGGGGCTCCTACGAGCAGTACTTC. It is translated as CASTPRGGSYEQYF. In this chain, TRBV6-4 is recombined with TRBJ2-7, with 8 central nucleotides matching TRBD2. Ends trimmed: V by 7 bases, J by 0 bases; bases unmatched to a gene: 5. Reading from cysteine to phenylalanine, the CDR3 counts 14 amino acids. Of all the DNA, just the CDR3 is kept, 42 bases in frame from base 1. The germline V gene provides CDR1 MRHNA and CDR2 SNTAGT.